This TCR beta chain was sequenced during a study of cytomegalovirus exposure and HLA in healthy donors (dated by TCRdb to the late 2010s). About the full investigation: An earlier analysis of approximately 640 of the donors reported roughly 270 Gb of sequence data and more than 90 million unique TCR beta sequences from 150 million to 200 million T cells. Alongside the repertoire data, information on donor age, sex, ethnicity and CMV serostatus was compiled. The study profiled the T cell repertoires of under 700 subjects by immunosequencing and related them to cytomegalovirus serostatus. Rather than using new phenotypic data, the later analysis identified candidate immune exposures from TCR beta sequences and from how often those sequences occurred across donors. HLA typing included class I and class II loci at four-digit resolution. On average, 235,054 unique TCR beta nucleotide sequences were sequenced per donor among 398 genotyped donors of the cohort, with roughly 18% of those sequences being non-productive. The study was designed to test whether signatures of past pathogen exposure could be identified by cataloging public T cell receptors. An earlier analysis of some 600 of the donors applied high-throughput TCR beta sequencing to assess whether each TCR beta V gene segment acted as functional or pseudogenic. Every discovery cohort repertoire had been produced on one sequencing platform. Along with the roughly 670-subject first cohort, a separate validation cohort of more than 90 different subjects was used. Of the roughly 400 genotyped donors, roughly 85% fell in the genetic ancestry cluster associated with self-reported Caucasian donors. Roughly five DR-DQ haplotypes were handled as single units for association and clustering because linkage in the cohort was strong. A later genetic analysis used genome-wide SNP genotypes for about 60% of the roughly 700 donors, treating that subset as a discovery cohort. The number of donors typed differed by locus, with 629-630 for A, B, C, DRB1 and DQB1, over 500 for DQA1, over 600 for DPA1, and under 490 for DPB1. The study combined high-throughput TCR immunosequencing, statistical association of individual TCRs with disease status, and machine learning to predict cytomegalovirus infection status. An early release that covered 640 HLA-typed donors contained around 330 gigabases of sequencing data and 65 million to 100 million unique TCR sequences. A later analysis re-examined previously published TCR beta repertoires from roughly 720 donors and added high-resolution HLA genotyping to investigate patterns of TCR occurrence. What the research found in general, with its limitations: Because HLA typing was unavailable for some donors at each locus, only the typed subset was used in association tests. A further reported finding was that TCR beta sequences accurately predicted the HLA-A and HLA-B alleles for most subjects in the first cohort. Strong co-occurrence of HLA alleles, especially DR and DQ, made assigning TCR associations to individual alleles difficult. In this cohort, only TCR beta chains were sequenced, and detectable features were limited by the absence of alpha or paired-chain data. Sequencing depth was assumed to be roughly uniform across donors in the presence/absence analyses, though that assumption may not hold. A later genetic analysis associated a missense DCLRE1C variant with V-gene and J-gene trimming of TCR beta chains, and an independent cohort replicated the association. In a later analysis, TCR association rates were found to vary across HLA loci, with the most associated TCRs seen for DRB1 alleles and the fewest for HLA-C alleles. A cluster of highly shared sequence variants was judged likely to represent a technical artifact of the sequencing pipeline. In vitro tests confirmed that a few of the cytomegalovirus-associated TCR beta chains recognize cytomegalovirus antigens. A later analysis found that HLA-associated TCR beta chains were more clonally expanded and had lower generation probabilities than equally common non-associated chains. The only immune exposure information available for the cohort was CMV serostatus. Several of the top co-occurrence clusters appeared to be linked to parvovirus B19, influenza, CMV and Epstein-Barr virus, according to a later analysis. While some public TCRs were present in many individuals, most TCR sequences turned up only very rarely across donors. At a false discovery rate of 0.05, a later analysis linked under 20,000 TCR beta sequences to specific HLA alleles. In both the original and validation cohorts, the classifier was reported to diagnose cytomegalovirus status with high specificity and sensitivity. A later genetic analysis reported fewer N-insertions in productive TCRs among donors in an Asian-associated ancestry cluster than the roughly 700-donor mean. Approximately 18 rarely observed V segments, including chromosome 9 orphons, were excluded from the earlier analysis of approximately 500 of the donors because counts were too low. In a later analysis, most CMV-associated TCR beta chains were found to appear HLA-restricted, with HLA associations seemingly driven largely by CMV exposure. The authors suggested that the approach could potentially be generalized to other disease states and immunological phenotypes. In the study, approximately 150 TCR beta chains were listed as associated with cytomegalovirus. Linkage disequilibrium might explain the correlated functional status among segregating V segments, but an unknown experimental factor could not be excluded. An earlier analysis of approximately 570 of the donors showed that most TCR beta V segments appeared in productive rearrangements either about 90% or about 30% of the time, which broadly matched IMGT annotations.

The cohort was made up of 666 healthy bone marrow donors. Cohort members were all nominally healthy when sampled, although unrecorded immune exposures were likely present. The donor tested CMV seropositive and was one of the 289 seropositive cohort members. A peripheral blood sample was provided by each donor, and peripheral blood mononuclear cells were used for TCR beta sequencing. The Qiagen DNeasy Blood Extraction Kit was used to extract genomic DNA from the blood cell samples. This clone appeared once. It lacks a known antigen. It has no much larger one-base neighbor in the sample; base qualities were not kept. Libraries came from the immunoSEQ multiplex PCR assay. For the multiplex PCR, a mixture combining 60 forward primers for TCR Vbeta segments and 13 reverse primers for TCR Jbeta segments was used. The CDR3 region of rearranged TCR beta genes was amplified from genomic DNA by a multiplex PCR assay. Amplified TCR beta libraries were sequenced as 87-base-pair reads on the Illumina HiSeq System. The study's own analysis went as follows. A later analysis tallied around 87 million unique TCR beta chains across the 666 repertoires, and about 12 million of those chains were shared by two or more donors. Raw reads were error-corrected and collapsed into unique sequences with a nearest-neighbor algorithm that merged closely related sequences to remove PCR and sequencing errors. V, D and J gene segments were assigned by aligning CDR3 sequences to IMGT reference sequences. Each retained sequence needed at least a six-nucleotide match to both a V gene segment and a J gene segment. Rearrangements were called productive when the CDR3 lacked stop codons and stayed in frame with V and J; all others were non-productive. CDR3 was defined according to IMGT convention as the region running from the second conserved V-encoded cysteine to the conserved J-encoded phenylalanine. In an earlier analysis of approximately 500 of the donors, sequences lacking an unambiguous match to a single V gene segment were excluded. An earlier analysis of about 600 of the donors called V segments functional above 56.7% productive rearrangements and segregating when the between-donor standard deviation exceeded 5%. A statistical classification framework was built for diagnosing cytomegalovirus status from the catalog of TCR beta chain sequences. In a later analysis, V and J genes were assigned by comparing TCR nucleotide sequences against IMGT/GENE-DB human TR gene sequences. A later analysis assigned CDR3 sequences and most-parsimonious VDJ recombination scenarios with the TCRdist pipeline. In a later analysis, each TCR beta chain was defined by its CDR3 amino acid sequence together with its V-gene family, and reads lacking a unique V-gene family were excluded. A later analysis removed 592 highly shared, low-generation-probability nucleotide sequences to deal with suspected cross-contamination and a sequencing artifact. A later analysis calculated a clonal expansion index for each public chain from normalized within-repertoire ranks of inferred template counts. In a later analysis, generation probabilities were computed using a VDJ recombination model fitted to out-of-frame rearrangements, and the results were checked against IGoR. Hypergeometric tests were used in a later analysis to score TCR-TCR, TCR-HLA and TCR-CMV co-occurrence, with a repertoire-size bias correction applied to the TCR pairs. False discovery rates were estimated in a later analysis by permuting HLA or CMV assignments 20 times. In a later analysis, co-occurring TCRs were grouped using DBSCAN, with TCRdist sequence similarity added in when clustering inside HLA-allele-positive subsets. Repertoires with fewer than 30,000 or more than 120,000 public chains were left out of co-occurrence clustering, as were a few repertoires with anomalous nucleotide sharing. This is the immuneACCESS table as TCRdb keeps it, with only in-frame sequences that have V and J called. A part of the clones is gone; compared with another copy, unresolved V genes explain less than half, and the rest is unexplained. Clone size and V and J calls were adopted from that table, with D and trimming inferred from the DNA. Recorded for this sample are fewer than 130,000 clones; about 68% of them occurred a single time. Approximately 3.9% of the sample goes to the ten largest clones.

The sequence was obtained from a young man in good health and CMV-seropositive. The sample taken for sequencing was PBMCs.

For the CDR3, the sequence is CASSALRSTNSPLHF. In nucleotide form, the sequence is TGTGCCAGCAGCGCCCTGAGGTCCACCAATTCACCCCTCCACTTT. Here the chain combines TRBV6-5 and TRBJ1-6; the D gene is not confidently resolved. Between the V and J ends, shortened by 6 bases and 7 bases respectively, the junction contains 16 bases. Via the germline V gene, CDR1 is MNHEY and CDR2 SVGAGI. Counted from cysteine to phenylalanine, this CDR3 has 15 amino acids. The DNA shown is the 45-base CDR3, in frame from base 1.